The 21 T cell receptor beta chains below come from one sample, sequenced in a study of cytomegalovirus exposure and HLA in healthy donors. PCR involved 60 Vbeta and 13 Jbeta primers. Produced via immunoSEQ multiplex PCR; TCRdb's table is partial and in-frame only. Of around 150,000 clones in the sample, around four fifths were seen once. Sequencing was carried out using PBMCs. The receptors come from a boy aged 2-9 years in good health and CMV-seronegative.

The rearrangement joins TRBV10-3 to TRBJ1-5; TRBD1 matches 9 bases. This CDR3 region has 15 residues. CDR1 and CDR2 (germline): ENHRY, SYGVKD. The ends lost 6 bases at V and 1 base at J; junction bases unmatched: 4. Written as DNA, the CDR3 is TGTGCCATCAGCGCCGGGACAGGGAGCAATCAGCCCCAGCATTTT. Amino acids: CAISAGTGSNQPQHF.

The V gene is TRBV12-5, the J gene TRBJ2-5; D gene unclear. This CDR3 spans 14 amino acids. Germline CDR1 and CDR2: LGHNT and FRNRAP. V was shortened by 1 base and J by 0 bases, with 6 bases between the two germline ends. The DNA of the CDR3 is TGTGCTAGTGGTTTGGGACGGGACCAAGAGACCCAGTACTTC. Translated, it gives CASGLGRDQETQYF.

The V and J genes are TRBV7-6 and TRBJ2-5, with D hard to call. V was shortened by 3 bases and J by 5 bases, with 4 bases between the two germline ends. The CDR3 runs 11 residues. Germline CDR1 reads SGHVS; CDR2 reads FNYEAQ. As DNA, the CDR3 is TGTGCCAGCAGCTTCAGGGAGACCCAGTACTTC. Encoded protein: CASSFRETQYF.

The chain carries TRBV10-1 and TRBJ2-7; 11 positions agree with TRBD2. Germline CDR1 and CDR2: WNHNN and SYGVQD (reference sequence). V shed 0 bases and J 9 bases; nucleotides not matched to a gene: 1. The CDR3 sequence is 13 residues long. CDR3 loop: CASSESGTSGQYF. CDR3 DNA: TGCGCCAGCAGTGAGTCGGGGACTAGCGGGCAGTACTTC.

The V and J genes are TRBV7-6 and TRBJ2-2, with a possible D match to TRBD2 (5 bases). Germline values: CDR1 SGHVS, CDR2 FNYEAQ. This CDR3 region has 14 residues. V was trimmed by 0 bases and J by 4 bases, leaving 6 bases between them. CDR3 protein: CASSLAEGTGELFF. The CDR3 region has the DNA TGTGCCAGCAGCTTAGCAGAGGGCACCGGGGAGCTGTTTTTT.

The rearrangement joins TRBV7-6 to TRBJ2-2, with 7 bases fitting TRBD1. Germline CDR1 and CDR2: SGHVS and FNYEAQ. V trimming: 3 bases; J trimming: 6 bases; junction bases outside the gene matches: 4. The CDR3 runs 14 residues. In DNA, the CDR3 is TGTGCCAGCAGCTTGAGGGGGCACGCCGGGGAGCTGTTTTTT. Translated, it gives CASSLRGHAGELFF.

The chain couples TRBV2 to TRBJ1-1, with no clear D. Germline V gene sequence: CDR1 SNHLY, CDR2 FYNNEI. The CDR3 loop spans 11 amino acids. V was clipped by 7 bases and J by 6 bases, with 9 bases between them. The CDR3 sequence is CASNGYAEAFF. CDR3 DNA: TGTGCCAGCAACGGGTACGCTGAAGCTTTCTTT.

A single count supports this clone. CDR3 in DNA: TGTGCCAGAAAACAGTTGAACACTGAAGCTTTCTTT. Protein product: CARKQLNTEAFF. The rearrangement links TRBV21-1 to TRBJ1-1; the table assigns TRBD1, which was not confirmed against the DNA. TRBV21-1 is given as a pseudogene. The CDR3 has 12 residues.

The V and J genes are TRBV28 and TRBJ2-1; D ambiguous. Per germline, CDR1 MDHEN and CDR2 SYDVKM. The CDR3 sequence is 14 residues long. Trimming took 1 base from V and 6 from J, leaving 10 bases between them. The CDR3 region is CASSLSRPSNEQFF. The CDR3, as DNA: TGTGCCAGCAGTTTATCTAGGCCGAGCAATGAGCAGTTCTTC.

The genes are TRBV11-2 and TRBJ2-3; the D gene is possibly TRBD1 (6 bases). Trimming left V 4 bases short and J 4 bases short, with 6 bases between. Germline CDR1 and CDR2: SGHAT and FQNNGV. The CDR3 extends over 12 amino acids. CDR3 sequence reads: CASSSGADTQYF. The CDR3 DNA follows: TGTGCCAGCAGCTCAGGGGCAGATACGCAGTATTTT.

V usage is TRBV28 and J usage is TRBJ2-3; a weak D match, TRBD1 (6 bases). The length of the CDR3 is 15 residues. Trimming took 8 bases from V and 2 from J, leaving 17 bases between them. From germline, CDR1 is MDHEN and CDR2 SYDVKM. CDR3 in DNA: TGTGCCAGCCAAAGGGCAGGGGCCTTCACAGATACGCAGTATTTT. Translated, it gives CASQRAGAFTDTQYF.

The chain couples TRBV18 to TRBJ2-1, with 8 positions matching TRBD2. The V and J ends lost 3 bases and 7 bases, in that order; junction bases with no gene match: 14. This CDR3 has 17 residues. Germline loops: CDR1 KGHSH, CDR2 LQKENI. For the CDR3, the DNA is TGTGCCAGCTCACCCGCGTTGACTAGCGCACACCTAAATGAGCAGTTCTTC. Amino acids: CASSPALTSAHLNEQFF.

This clone was counted between two and nine times. V usage is TRBV11-2 and J usage is TRBJ2-7, with TRBD2 identical over 7 bases. V shed 2 bases, J shed 4 bases, and the junction held 11 bases outside the gene matches. Germline V gene data show CDR1 as SGHAT and CDR2 as FQNNGV. CDR3 length: 16 amino acids. DNA of the CDR3: TGTGCCAGCAGCTTATCTCTCGGGCTAGCGGATTACGAGCAGTACTTC. Its translation: CASSLSLGLADYEQYF. Variable domain in full (rest from reference TRBV11-2 and TRBJ2-7): EAGVAQSPRYKIIEKRQSVAFWCNPISGHATLYWYQQILGQGPKLLIQFQNNGVVDDSQLPKDRFSAERLKGVDSTLKIQPAKLEDSAVYLCASSLSLGLADYEQYFGPGTRLTVT.

CDR3: CASSLIQGRDGYTF. The CDR3 DNA sequence: TGTGCCAGCAGCTTGATTCAGGGGAGGGATGGCTACACCTTC. The gene calls are TRBV5-6 and TRBJ1-2; tentative D call: TRBD1 (6 bases). Germline CDR1 is SGHDT and CDR2 is YYEEEE. V lost 1 base to trimming and J lost 6 bases, with 13 bases between them. CDR3 size: 14 residues. The full variable domain, with the rest looked up from reference TRBV5-6 and TRBJ1-2, is DAGVTQSPTHLIKTRGQQVTLRCSPKSGHDTVSWYQQALGQGPQFIFQYYEEEERQRGNFPDRFSGHQFPNYSSELNVNALLLGDSALYLCASSLIQGRDGYTFGSGTRLTVV.

This clone was seen a handful of times. The rearrangement links TRBV5-5 to TRBJ2-2, with D tentatively TRBD1 (5 bases). The CDR3 runs 16 residues. The germline V gene has CDR1 SGHKS and CDR2 YYEKEE (reference sequence). Trimming removed 0 bases from V and 2 bases from J, with 11 bases in between. The CDR3 sequence: CASSLVYQGNTGELFF. CDR3 nucleotide sequence: TGTGCCAGCAGCTTGGTCTACCAGGGTAACACCGGGGAGCTGTTTTTT. Together with reference TRBV5-5 and TRBJ2-2, the CDR3 gives the full variable domain: DAGVTQSPTHLIKTRGQQVTLRCSPISGHKSVSWYQQVLGQGPQFIFQYYEKEERGRGNFPDRFSARQFPNYSSELNVNALLLGDSALYLCASSLVYQGNTGELFFGEGSRLTVL.

The chain recombines TRBV6-5 with TRBJ1-1; D unresolved. Trimming took off 6 bases at V and 5 bases at J, with 13 bases between the two ends. CDR3 size: 13 residues. Germline V gene lookup returns CDR1 MNHEY and CDR2 SVGAGI. The CDR3 loop is CASRIPGGTEAFF. The CDR3 DNA sequence: TGTGCCAGCAGGATCCCGGGAGGGACTGAAGCTTTCTTT.

The chain combines TRBV5-3 with TRBJ1-5; weak D call: TRBD1 (5 bases). TRBV5-3 is an open reading frame, and its role is uncertain. This CDR3 comprises 15 residues. V was shortened by 0 bases and J by 5 bases, with 12 bases between the two germline ends. The CDR3 region is CARSLDRGLDQPQHF. The CDR3 region has the DNA TGTGCCAGAAGCTTGGATAGGGGATTAGATCAGCCCCAGCATTTT.

Written as DNA, the CDR3 is TGTGCCTGGAGTGTACCTCTCCTCGACAGGGGAAGAAACACCATATATTTT. Translation: CAWSVPLLDRGRNTIYF. The V call is TRBV30, the J call TRBJ1-3; 8 bases map to TRBD1. Germline values: CDR1 GTSNPN, CDR2 SVGIG (reference sequence). The CDR3 runs 17 residues. V lost 0 bases and J lost 5; bases outside the gene matches: 12.

This clone was found a few times. This chain uses TRBV19 with TRBJ1-5; no definite D call. CDR1 is LNHDA and CDR2 is SQIVND in the germline V gene (reference sequence). V was trimmed by 4 bases and J by 6 bases, leaving 10 bases between them. The CDR3 totals 13 residues. This chain's CDR3 is CASSTMSGQPQHF. DNA for the CDR3: TGTGCCAGTAGTACGATGAGTGGTCAGCCCCAGCATTTT.

V usage is TRBV7-8 and J usage is TRBJ1-5; TRBD1 matches 11 bases. The V segment lost 5 bases and the J segment 3 bases; nucleotides outside the gene matches: 6. In germline, CDR1 is SGHVS, CDR2 FQNEAQ. CDR3 length: 16 residues. Written as DNA, the CDR3 is TGTGCCAGCAGCCTAAGGACAGGGGGCCTCAATCAGCCCCAGCATTTT. Amino acids: CASSLRTGGLNQPQHF.

The J gene is TRBJ2-7, the V gene TRBV4-2; TRBD2 agrees at 8 bases. J lost 5 bases, V lost 3 bases, and 9 bases had no gene match. CDR1 LGHNA and CDR2 YNFKEQ come from the germline V gene. There are 15 residues in the CDR3. DNA for the CDR3: TGTGCCAGCAGCCAGGGGTCACTCGGGGGGGACGAGCAGTACTTC. Its translation: CASSQGSLGGDEQYF.